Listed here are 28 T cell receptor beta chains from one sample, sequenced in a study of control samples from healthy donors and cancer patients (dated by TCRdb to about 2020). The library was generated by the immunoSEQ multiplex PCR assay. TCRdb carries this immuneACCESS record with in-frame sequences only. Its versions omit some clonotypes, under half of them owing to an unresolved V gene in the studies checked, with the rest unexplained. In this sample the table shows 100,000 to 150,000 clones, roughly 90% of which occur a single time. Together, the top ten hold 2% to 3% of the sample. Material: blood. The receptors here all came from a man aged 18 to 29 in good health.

The CDR3, as DNA: TGTGCCAGCAGCTTTAGCCGGGAGGGATACAATGAGCAGTTCTTC. Its translation: CASSFSREGYNEQFF. This chain uses TRBV7-2 with TRBJ2-1, with 8 bases lining up with TRBD2. V shed 3 bases, J shed 4 bases, and the junction held 5 bases outside the gene matches. CDR3 length equals 15 residues. CDR1 is SGHTA and CDR2 is FQGNSA in the germline V gene.

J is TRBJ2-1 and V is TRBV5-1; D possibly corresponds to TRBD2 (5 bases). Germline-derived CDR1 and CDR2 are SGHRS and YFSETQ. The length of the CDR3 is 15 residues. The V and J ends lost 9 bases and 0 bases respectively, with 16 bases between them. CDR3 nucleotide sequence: TGCGCCACCGCGCTAGGTCTAGCCTCCTACAATGAGCAGTTCTTC. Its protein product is CATALGLASYNEQFF.

The CDR3 DNA sequence: TGTGCCAGCTCCCCGACGACGGGGGAACGGTACGAGCAGTACTTC. It specifies CASSPTTGERYEQYF. V usage is TRBV18 and J usage is TRBJ2-7, with D perhaps TRBD2 (6 bases). Per the germline V gene, CDR1 is KGHSH and CDR2 is LQKENI. Trimming stripped 6 bases from V and 4 bases from J, with 19 bases between. The length of the CDR3 is 15 residues.

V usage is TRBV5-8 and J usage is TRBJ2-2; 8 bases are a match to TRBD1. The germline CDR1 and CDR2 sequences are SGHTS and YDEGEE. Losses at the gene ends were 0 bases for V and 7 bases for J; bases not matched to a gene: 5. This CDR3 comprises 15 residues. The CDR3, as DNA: TGTGCCAGCAGCTTGGGGGCAGGGGGCATCGGGGAGCTGTTTTTT. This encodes CASSLGAGGIGELFF.

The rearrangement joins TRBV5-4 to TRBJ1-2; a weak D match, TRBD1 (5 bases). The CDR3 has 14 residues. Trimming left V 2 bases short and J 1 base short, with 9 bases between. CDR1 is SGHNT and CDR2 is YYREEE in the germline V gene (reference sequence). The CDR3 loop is CASSFGGRNYGYTF. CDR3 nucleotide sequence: TGTGCCAGCAGCTTCGGGGGACGTAACTATGGCTACACCTTC.

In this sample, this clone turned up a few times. The CDR3 bases are TGTGCCAGCAGCGGCACGACAGGGGTATTCTACAATGAGCAGTTCTTC. Its protein is CASSGTTGVFYNEQFF. V is TRBV9 and J is TRBJ2-1; 8 bases are shared with TRBD1. The CDR3 contains 16 residues. V was pared by 3 bases and J by 3 bases, with 8 bases of the junction left unmatched. Looked up from germline, CDR1 is SGDLS and CDR2 is YYNGEE.

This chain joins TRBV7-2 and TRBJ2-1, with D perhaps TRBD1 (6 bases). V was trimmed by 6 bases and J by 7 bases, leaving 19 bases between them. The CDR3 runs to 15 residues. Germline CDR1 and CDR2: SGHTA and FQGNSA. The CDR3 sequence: CASRAQGLLQNEQFF. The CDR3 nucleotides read TGTGCCAGCAGGGCCCAGGGGCTGCTACAGAATGAGCAGTTCTTC.

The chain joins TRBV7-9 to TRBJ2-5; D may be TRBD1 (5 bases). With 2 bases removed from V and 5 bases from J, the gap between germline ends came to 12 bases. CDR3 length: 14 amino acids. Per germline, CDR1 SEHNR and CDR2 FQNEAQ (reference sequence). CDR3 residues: CASSLTVKGETQYF. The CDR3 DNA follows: TGTGCCAGCAGCTTAACTGTCAAGGGGGAGACCCAGTACTTC.

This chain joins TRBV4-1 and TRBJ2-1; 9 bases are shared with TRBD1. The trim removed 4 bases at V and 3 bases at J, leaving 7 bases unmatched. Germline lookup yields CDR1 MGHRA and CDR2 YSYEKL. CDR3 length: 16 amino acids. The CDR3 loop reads CASSPSGTGIYNEQFF. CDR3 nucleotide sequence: TGCGCCAGCAGCCCATCCGGGACAGGGATCTACAATGAGCAGTTCTTC.

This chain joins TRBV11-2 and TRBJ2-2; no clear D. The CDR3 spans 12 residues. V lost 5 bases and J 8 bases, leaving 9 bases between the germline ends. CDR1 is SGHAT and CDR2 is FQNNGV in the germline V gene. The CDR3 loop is CASSRVGGELFF. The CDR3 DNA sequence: TGTGCCAGCAGCCGAGTAGGTGGGGAGCTGTTTTTT.

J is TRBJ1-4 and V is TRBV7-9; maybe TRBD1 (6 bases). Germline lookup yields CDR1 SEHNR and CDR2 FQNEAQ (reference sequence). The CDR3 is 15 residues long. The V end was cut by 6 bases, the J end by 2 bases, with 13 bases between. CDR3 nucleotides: TGTGCCAGCAGTTTACCGGGACATACTAATGAAAAACTGTTTTTT. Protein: CASSLPGHTNEKLFF.

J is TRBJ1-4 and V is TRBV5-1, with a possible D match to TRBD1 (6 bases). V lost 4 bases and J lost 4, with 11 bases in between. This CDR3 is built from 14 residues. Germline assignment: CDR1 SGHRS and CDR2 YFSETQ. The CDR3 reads CASSPGHLNEKLFF. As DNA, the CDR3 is TGCGCCAGCAGCCCGGGACACCTTAATGAAAAACTGTTTTTT.

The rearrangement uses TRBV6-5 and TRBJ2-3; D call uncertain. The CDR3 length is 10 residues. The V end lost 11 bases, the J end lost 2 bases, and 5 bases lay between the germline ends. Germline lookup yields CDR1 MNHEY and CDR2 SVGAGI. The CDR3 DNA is TGTGCCCTTACCACAGATACGCAGTATTTT. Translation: CALTTDTQYF.

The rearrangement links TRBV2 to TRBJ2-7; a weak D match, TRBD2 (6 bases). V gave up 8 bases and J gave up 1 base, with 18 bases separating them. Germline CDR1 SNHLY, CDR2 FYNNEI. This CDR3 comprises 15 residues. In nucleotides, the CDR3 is TGTGCCAGCGGACCCCGGGACTCCAATTCCTACGAGCAGTACTTC. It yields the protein CASGPRDSNSYEQYF.

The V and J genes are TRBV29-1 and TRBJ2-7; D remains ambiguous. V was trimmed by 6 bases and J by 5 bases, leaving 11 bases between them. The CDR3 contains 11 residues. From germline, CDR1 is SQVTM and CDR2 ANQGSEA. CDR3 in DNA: TGCAGCGTCGGGTGGGTTGACGAGCAGTACTTC. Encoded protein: CSVGWVDEQYF.

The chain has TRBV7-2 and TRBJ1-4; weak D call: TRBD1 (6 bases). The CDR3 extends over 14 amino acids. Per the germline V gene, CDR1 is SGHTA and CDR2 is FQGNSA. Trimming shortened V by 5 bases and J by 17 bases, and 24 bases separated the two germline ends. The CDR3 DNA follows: TGTGCCAGCAGCCTCCGGGACACCCTAACGGGACTCTTTTTT. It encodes CASSLRDTLTGLFF.

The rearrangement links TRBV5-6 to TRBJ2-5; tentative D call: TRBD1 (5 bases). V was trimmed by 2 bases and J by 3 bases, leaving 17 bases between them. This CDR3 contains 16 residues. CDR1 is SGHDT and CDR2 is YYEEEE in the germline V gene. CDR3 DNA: TGTGCCAGCAGCTTCCGACAGACACAAGGAAAAGAGACCCAGTACTTC. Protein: CASSFRQTQGKETQYF.

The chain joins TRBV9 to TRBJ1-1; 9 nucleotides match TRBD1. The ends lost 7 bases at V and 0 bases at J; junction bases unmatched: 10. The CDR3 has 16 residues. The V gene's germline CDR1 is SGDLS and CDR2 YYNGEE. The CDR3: CASDKEGTGMNTEAFF. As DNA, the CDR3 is TGTGCCAGCGACAAAGAGGGGACAGGGATGAACACTGAAGCTTTCTTT.

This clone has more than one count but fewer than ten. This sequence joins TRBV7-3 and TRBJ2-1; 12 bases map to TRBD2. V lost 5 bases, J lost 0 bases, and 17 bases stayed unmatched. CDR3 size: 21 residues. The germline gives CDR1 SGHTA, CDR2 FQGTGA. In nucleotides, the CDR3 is TGTGCCAGCAGCCCCCTGCCGACTAGCGGGAGTCTTTCTAGCTCCTACAATGAGCAGTTCTTC. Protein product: CASSPLPTSGSLSSSYNEQFF.

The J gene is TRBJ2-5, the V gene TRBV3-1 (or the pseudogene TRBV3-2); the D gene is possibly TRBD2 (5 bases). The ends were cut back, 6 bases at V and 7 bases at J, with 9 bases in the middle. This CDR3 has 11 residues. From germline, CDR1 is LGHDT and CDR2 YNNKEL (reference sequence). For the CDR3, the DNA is TGTGCCAGCAGTCCCGGAGGGACCCAGTACTTC. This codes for CASSPGGTQYF.

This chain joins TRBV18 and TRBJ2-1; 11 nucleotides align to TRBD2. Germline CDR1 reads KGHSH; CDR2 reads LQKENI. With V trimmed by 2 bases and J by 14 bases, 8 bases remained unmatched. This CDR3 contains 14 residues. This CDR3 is CASSPSLAGGGEFF. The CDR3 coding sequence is TGTGCCAGCTCACCATCCCTAGCGGGGGGAGGGGAGTTCTTC.

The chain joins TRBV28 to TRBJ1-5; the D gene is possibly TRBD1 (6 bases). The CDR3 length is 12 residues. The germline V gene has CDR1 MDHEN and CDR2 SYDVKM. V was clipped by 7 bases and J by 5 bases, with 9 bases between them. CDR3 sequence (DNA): TGTGCCAGCAACAGGGTCGATCAGCCCCAGCATTTT. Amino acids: CASNRVDQPQHF.

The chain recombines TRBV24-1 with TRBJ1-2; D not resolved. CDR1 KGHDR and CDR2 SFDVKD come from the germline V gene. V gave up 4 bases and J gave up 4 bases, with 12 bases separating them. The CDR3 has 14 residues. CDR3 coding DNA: TGTGCCACCAGTGACCCTGGTCTCCCCTATGGCTACACCTTC. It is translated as CATSDPGLPYGYTF.

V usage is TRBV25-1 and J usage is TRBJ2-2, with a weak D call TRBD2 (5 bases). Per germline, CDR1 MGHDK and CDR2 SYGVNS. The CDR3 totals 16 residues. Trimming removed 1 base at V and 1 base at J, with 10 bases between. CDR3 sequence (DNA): TGTGCCAGCAGTGAATTTCAGGAGGTGAACACCGGGGAGCTGTTTTTT. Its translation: CASSEFQEVNTGELFF. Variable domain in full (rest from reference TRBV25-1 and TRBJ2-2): EADIYQTPRYLVIGTGKKITLECSQTMGHDKMYWYQQDPGMELHLIHYSYGVNSTEKGDLSSESTVSRIRTEHFPLTLESARPSHTSQYLCASSEFQEVNTGELFFGEGSRLTVL.

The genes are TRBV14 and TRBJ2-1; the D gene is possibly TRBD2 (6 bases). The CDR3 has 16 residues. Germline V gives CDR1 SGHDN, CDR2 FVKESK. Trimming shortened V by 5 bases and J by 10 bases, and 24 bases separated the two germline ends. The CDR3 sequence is CASSAYYGSDEREQFF. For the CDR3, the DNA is TGTGCCAGCAGCGCCTATTACGGGAGTGATGAACGAGAGCAGTTCTTC.

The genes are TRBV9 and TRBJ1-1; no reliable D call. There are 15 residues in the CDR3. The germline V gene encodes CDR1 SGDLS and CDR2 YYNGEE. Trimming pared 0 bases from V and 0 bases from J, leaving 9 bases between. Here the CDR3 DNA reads TGTGCCAGCAGCGTAGCGAACGGATTGAACACTGAAGCTTTCTTT. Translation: CASSVANGLNTEAFF.

The CDR3 region has the DNA TGTGCCAGCAGCCCCCTTACCCCTACAGATACGCAGTATTTT. It is translated as CASSPLTPTDTQYF. The V call is TRBV7-8, the J call TRBJ2-3; no clear D. The CDR3 consists of 14 residues. Looked up from germline, CDR1 is SGHVS and CDR2 is FQNEAQ. The V and J ends lost 5 bases and 3 bases respectively, with 12 bases between them.

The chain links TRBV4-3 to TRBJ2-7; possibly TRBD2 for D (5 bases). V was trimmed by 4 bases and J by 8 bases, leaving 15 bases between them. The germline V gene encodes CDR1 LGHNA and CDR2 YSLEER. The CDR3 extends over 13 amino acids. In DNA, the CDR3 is TGCGCCAGCAGCCGGCCCATTGCGGGTAAGCAGTACGTC. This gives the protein CASSRPIAGKQYV.